This T cell receptor (beta chain) originates from a study of T cell responses to AZD1222 COVID-19 vaccine. The analysis combined second doses at about 4 or about 12 weeks. As to this clone: What it binds is unknown.

The data were produced by immunoSEQ multiplex PCR, yet TCRdb's version contains in-frame clones alone and is incomplete. The sample contains over 85,000 clones, 85% to 95% of which appear only once. The study, taken as a whole, reports: Donors were largely white British and mainly female; clonal diversity was possibly underestimated. Repertoire collection took place solely once the T cell response had peaked. The study found Spike-specific TCR breadth and depth rose after two AZD1222 doses.

The TCR sequence derives from an adult who received the AZD1222 COVID-19 vaccine. Material: peripheral blood, obtained 28 days after the second AZD1222 dose.

CDR3: CASSIRDRNNQPQHF. CDR3 nucleotide sequence: TGTGCCAGTAGTATCCGGGACAGAAACAATCAGCCCCAGCATTTT. The chain combines TRBV19 with TRBJ1-5; 7 nucleotides align to TRBD1. CDR3 length: 15 residues. Germline V gives CDR1 LNHDA, CDR2 SQIVND (reference sequence). The ends lost 3 bases at V and 3 bases at J; junction bases unmatched: 5.